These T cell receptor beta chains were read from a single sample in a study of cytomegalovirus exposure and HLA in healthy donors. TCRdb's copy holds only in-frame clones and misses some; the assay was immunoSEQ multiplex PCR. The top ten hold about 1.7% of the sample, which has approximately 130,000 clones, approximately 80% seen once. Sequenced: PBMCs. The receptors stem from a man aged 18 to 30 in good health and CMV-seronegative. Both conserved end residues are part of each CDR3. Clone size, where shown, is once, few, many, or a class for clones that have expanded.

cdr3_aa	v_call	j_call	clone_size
CATAIGQSPTNEKLFF	TRBV2	TRBJ1-4	NA
CASSFSAVDEQYF	TRBV27	TRBJ2-7	NA
CATSSRGGDTQYF	TRBV15	TRBJ2-3	NA
CASSFRGAFNSGNTIYF	TRBV5-6	TRBJ1-3	few
CASSVLAGTYEQYF	TRBV2	TRBJ2-7	few
CASITQGSSYNSPLHF	TRBV28	TRBJ1-6	NA
CASRQGANQPQHF	TRBV25-1	TRBJ1-5	NA
CASSLRGFYEQYF	TRBV5-6	TRBJ2-7	NA
CASSTGQGPKEAFF	TRBV5-1	TRBJ1-1	NA
CASSPFGGNTEAFF	TRBV19	TRBJ1-1	NA
CASSSQGGNTEAFF	TRBV5-1	TRBJ1-1	NA
CASSAEFGLTDTQYF	TRBV5-8	TRBJ2-3	few
CASSISGTDTQYF	TRBV5-1	TRBJ2-3	NA
CASSLGSQGRTAFF	TRBV5-1	TRBJ1-1	NA
CASSSDRGLPQFF	TRBV13	TRBJ2-1	NA
CASSLTSGGGNEQFF	TRBV14	TRBJ2-1	NA
CASGLGGRGGSQPQHF	TRBV12-5	TRBJ1-5	NA
CASSSSGGPGREQYF	TRBV7-2	TRBJ2-7	NA
CASSPLLGLAGGSYEQYF	TRBV7-8	TRBJ2-7	NA
CASSPPGQGLEAFF	TRBV27	TRBJ1-1	NA
CASSSRQVEGSYNSPLHF	TRBV19	TRBJ1-6	NA
CASSDSYYEQYF	TRBV28	TRBJ2-7	NA
CASFTQSRYGYTF	TRBV5-4	TRBJ1-2	NA
CASRQGAGNEQFF	TRBV7-9	TRBJ2-1	NA
CASSLGQVSNTGELFF	TRBV5-1	TRBJ2-2	NA
CASSPLPEQYF	TRBV7-2	TRBJ2-7	few
CASSPTGQLNTEAFF	TRBV18	TRBJ1-1	NA
CASSPRAQGNSPLHF	TRBV18	TRBJ1-6	NA
CSVVLDHDNEQFF	TRBV29-1	TRBJ2-1	few
CASSRSSGGIYEQYF	TRBV7-3	TRBJ2-7	NA
CASSWRTGGNEQFF	TRBV6-5	TRBJ2-1	NA
CASSVGTFLAQYF	TRBV6-1	TRBJ2-3	NA
CASRSLDTEAFF	TRBV13	TRBJ1-1	NA
CASSLPPPNSPLHF	TRBV6-5	TRBJ1-6	NA
CASSEVGPNADLGLADQETQYF	TRBV2	TRBJ2-5	NA
CASSLRQYNYGYTF	TRBV5-6	TRBJ1-2	once
CASSAPGTTTDTQYF	TRBV9	TRBJ2-3	NA
CASSGLVTDTQYF	TRBV10-1	TRBJ2-3	NA
CASSGSRTGVYNEQFF	TRBV4-3	TRBJ2-1	NA
CASSETLDRAKNIQYF	TRBV2	TRBJ2-4	NA
CASSPRGGDGYTF	TRBV7-3	TRBJ1-2	NA
CASSQGTSGGLIDEQFF	TRBV4-2	TRBJ2-1	once
CASSVAGNTDTQYF	TRBV9	TRBJ2-3	NA